A single sample is the source of the 14 T cell receptor beta chains below, sequenced in a study of early T cells in non-severe SARS-CoV-2 infection. TCRdb ran MiXCR on the 5' RACE reads and lists one entry per CDR3 protein. The data show tens of thousands of distinct CDR3 sequences, about 6.4% seen once. Sequencing was performed on whole blood, taken at baseline. These receptors came from an adult who was a healthcare worker with PCR-confirmed SARS-CoV-2 infection or an uninfected control (not recorded which).

This clonotype has a count of ten or more. The CDR3: CASSQESRPSTDTQYF. CDR3 nucleotide sequence: TGCGCCAGCAGCCAAGAAAGTCGTCCTAGCACAGATACGCAGTATTTT. The V and J genes are TRBV4-3 and TRBJ2-3; D is unresolved. This CDR3 comprises 16 residues. Germline CDR1 reads LGHNA; CDR2 reads YSLEER. Trimming cost V 0 bases and J 0 bases, with 10 bases left between them.

The chain combines TRBV15 with TRBJ2-1, with D possibly matching TRBD2 (6 bases). The CDR3 is 19 residues long. Trimming shortened V by 1 base and J by 5 bases, and 24 bases separated the two germline ends. CDR1 LNHNV and CDR2 YYDKDF come from the germline V gene (reference sequence). The CDR3 nucleotides are TGTGCCACCAGCAGAGGTTTCGACTCTGGCGGGAACAGGAACAATGAGCAGTTCTTC. It yields the protein CATSRGFDSGGNRNNEQFF. The full variable domain, completed using reference TRBV15 and TRBJ2-1, is DAMVIQNPRYQVTQFGKPVTLSCSQTLNHNVMYWYQQKSSQAPKLLFHYYDKDFNNEADTPDNFQSRRPNTSFCFLDIRSPGLGDTAMYLCATSRGFDSGGNRNNEQFFGPGTRLTVL.

This clonotype was seen repeatedly, ten times or more. The gene calls are TRBV18 and TRBJ2-3, with a possible D match to TRBD2 (7 bases). This CDR3 is built from 13 residues. V was pared by 4 bases and J by 6 bases, with 11 bases between. CDR1 and CDR2 (germline): KGHSH, LQKENI. Written as DNA, the CDR3 is TGTGCCAGCTCACAGGGGGGGACGGATACGCAGTATTTT. It is translated as CASSQGGTDTQYF.

This clonotype was picked up a small number of times. V is TRBV29-1 and J is TRBJ2-1; D is ambiguous. The CDR3 length is 13 residues. Per germline, CDR1 SQVTM and CDR2 ANQGSEA. The germline V and J ends were trimmed by 3 bases and 4 bases, with 10 bases remaining between them. The CDR3, as DNA: TGCAGCGTTGAGGGGAAGGTATACAATGAGCAGTTCTTC. This encodes CSVEGKVYNEQFF.

The sample holds a few counts of this clonotype. The CDR3 nucleotides are TGCGCCAGCAGCCATGACCAGAGGTACGAGCAGTACTTC. This encodes CASSHDQRYEQYF. This sequence joins TRBV4-3 and TRBJ2-7; D gene unclear. Per germline, CDR1 LGHNA and CDR2 YSLEER. Trimming cost V 3 bases and J 4 bases, with 10 bases left between them. The CDR3 covers 13 residues.

The sample holds a few counts of this clonotype. In DNA form, the CDR3 reads TGCGCCAGCAGCCAAGGTCCGTCGTGGACAGAATTATACAATGAGCAGTTCTTC. It is translated as CASSQGPSWTELYNEQFF. V is TRBV4-3 and J is TRBJ2-1; possibly TRBD1 for D (6 bases). CDR3 length: 18 residues. Germline V CDR1 and CDR2: LGHNA, YSLEER. Trimming left V 1 base short and J 4 bases short, with 20 bases between.

This rearrangement joins TRBV6-5 to TRBJ2-7, with 9 bases lining up with TRBD1. The CDR3 is 16 amino acids. From germline, CDR1 is MNHEY and CDR2 SVGAGI. Trimming cost V 6 bases and J 0 bases; bases outside gene matches: 9. CDR3 residues: CASRKQGAPDSYEQYF. DNA of the CDR3: TGTGCCAGCAGGAAACAGGGGGCTCCTGACTCCTACGAGCAGTACTTC.

This clonotype was found a few times. The chain links TRBV7-9 to TRBJ2-7, with 10 nucleotides matching TRBD1. The CDR3 has 15 residues. Looked up from germline, CDR1 is SEHNR and CDR2 is FQNEAQ (reference sequence). V was clipped by 4 bases and J by 4 bases; unmatched bases: 7. The CDR3 region is CASSSQDRGGYEQYF. CDR3 in DNA: TGTGCCAGCAGCTCGCAGGACAGGGGGGGATACGAGCAGTACTTC.

The rearrangement uses TRBV29-1 and TRBJ2-1; 8 positions match TRBD2. V lost 5 bases, J lost 4 bases, and 1 base stayed unmatched. Germline-derived CDR1 and CDR2 are SQVTM and ANQGSEA. The CDR3 length is 12 residues. The CDR3 sequence is CSVSGGYNEQFF. CDR3 DNA: TGCAGCGTTAGCGGGGGTTACAATGAGCAGTTCTTC.

The sample holds many counts of this clonotype. The chain recombines TRBV7-2 with TRBJ2-3, with D possibly matching TRBD2 (6 bases). The CDR3 is made up of 18 amino acids. The germline gives CDR1 SGHTA, CDR2 FQGNSA. Trimming removed 5 bases from V and 0 bases from J, with 21 bases in between. The CDR3 loop is CASSPRGRNPLSTDTQYF. CDR3 coding DNA: TGTGCCAGCAGCCCACGGGGGAGAAACCCGTTGAGCACAGATACGCAGTATTTT.

This clonotype came up many times. The chain couples TRBV20-1 to TRBJ2-1; D remains ambiguous. CDR3 length: 12 amino acids. The germline V gene has CDR1 DFQATT and CDR2 SNEGSKA (reference sequence). Trimming cost V 4 bases and J 3 bases, with 7 bases left between them. The CDR3: CSAKAIYNEQFF. The DNA of the CDR3 is TGCAGTGCTAAAGCTATCTACAATGAGCAGTTCTTC.

This clonotype was picked up many times. V is TRBV29-1 and J is TRBJ2-5, with D possibly TRBD2 on 6 matching bases. Trimming pared 5 bases from V and 5 bases from J, leaving 12 bases between. The CDR3 contains 12 residues. Germline V gives CDR1 SQVTM, CDR2 ANQGSEA. CDR3: CSVSDRGETQYF. DNA of the CDR3: TGCAGCGTTTCGGACCGGGGGGAGACCCAGTACTTC.

There are many counts of this clonotype. The rearrangement uses TRBV6-5 and TRBJ2-7, with 11 bases matching TRBD2. J was trimmed by 6 bases and V by 8 bases; bases with no gene match: 18. Germline V gene sequence: CDR1 MNHEY, CDR2 SVGAGI. The CDR3 loop spans 17 amino acids. CDR3 sequence reads: CASSRRRLAGRHSEQYF. In DNA, the CDR3 is TGTGCCAGCTCGCGGCGGAGACTAGCGGGGCGCCACAGCGAGCAGTACTTC.

The V call is TRBV19, the J call TRBJ2-7; possible D gene TRBD1, 6 bases. The CDR3 runs to 14 residues. The germline V and J ends were trimmed by 5 bases and 2 bases, with 13 bases remaining between them. CDR1 and CDR2 from the germline V gene are LNHDA and SQIVND (reference sequence). CDR3 residues: CASSQGMTAYEQYF. CDR3 bases: TGTGCCAGTAGTCAGGGGATGACGGCCTACGAGCAGTACTTC.